This T cell receptor beta chain was identified in a study of early T cells in non-severe SARS-CoV-2 infection. This clonotype occurred many times. Individual cDNA molecules were tagged with unique molecular identifiers. One entry per CDR3 protein results from TCRdb running MiXCR on the 5' RACE reads. The sample includes roughly 40,000 distinct CDR3 sequences, about 6% of them seen just once. The germline V gene encodes CDR1 ENHRY and CDR2 SYGVKD. The CDR3 extends over 16 amino acids. V lost 6 bases to trimming and J lost 0 bases; unmatched junction nucleotides: 7. The chain carries TRBV10-3 and TRBJ2-7, with TRBD2 matching over 11 bases. The clonotype was recovered from an adult who was a healthcare worker with PCR-confirmed SARS-CoV-2 infection or an uninfected control (not recorded which). The sequencing sample was made of whole blood. CDR3 nucleotides: TGTGCCATCAGCGAGGGACTAGCGGATAGCTCCTACGAGCAGTACTTC. Amino acids: CAISEGLADSSYEQYF.